This TCR beta chain was recorded in a study of control samples from healthy donors and cancer patients. The CDR3 spans 15 residues. CDR1 is SGHTA and CDR2 is FQGNSA in the germline V gene. The V end was cut by 3 bases, the J end by 2 bases, with 11 bases between. Sequencing used immunoSEQ multiplex PCR; TCRdb keeps in-frame clones, though not all of them. The sample lists tens of thousands of clones; 70% to 90% were seen once. The specimen sequenced was blood. The receptor comes from a man in his forties or fifties in good health. The chain has TRBV7-2 and TRBJ1-5; D uncertain. The CDR3 protein is CASSLEGFGNQPQHF. The CDR3 DNA reads TGTGCCAGCAGCTTGGAAGGTTTTGGCAATCAGCCCCAGCATTTT.